What follows are 14 T cell receptor beta chains derived from one specimen sequenced in a study of blood T cell repertoires in COVID-19. TCRdb's copy holds only in-frame clones and misses some; the assay was immunoSEQ multiplex PCR. The data hold 130,000 to 150,000 clones, with over 75% observed a single time. Sample: peripheral blood. These receptors originate from a woman aged 55-70 years with active COVID-19.

V usage is TRBV4-2 and J usage is TRBJ2-2, with 9 positions matching TRBD1. The germline V gene encodes CDR1 LGHNA and CDR2 YNFKEQ. The CDR3 runs to 16 residues. V shed 5 bases and J 2 bases; nucleotides not matched to a gene: 6. Here the CDR3 reads CASSIRQGGNTGELFF. In DNA form, the CDR3 reads TGTGCCAGCAGCATTCGACAGGGGGGTAACACCGGGGAGCTGTTTTTT.

The chain combines TRBV5-4 with TRBJ2-3; perhaps TRBD2 as D (7 bases). Per germline, CDR1 SGHNT and CDR2 YYREEE (reference sequence). V was shortened by 5 bases and J by 3 bases, with 16 bases between the two germline ends. This CDR3 is built from 15 residues. CDR3 residues: CASSSGGQGTDTQYF. The CDR3 region has the DNA TGTGCCAGCAGTTCCGGGGGGCAAGGGACAGATACGCAGTATTTT.

The chain uses TRBV5-1 and TRBJ2-7, with D perhaps TRBD2 (6 bases). The CDR3 covers 15 residues. Germline CDR1 and CDR2: SGHRS and YFSETQ. Trimming took off 5 bases at V and 5 bases at J, with 20 bases between the two ends. CDR3 bases: TGCGCCAGCAGGGAGAACGCGGGATCCACCCACGAGCAGTACTTC. This encodes CASRENAGSTHEQYF.

The chain recombines TRBV28 with TRBJ2-3; TRBD2 might be the D (5 bases). This CDR3 is 12 amino acids long. Trimming took off 2 bases at V and 6 bases at J, with 6 bases between the two ends. Germline V gives CDR1 MDHEN, CDR2 SYDVKM. The chain's CDR3 is CASSLVADTQYF. The CDR3 coding sequence is TGTGCCAGCAGTTTAGTAGCGGATACGCAGTATTTT.

This clone was counted once. The rearrangement joins TRBV27 to TRBJ2-7; no firm D call. The CDR3 has 14 amino acids. V dropped 1 base and J dropped 0 bases, with 7 bases sitting between them. In germline, CDR1 is MNHEY, CDR2 SMNVEV (reference sequence). The CDR3 nucleotides are TGTGCCAGCAGTTTATTTGGCCCCTCCTACGAGCAGTACTTC. This codes for CASSLFGPSYEQYF.

J is TRBJ2-1 and V is TRBV6-2 or TRBV6-3, with TRBD1 matching over 10 bases. The length of the CDR3 is 17 residues. Germline V gene lookup returns CDR1 MNHEY and CDR2 SVGEGT. Losses at the gene ends were 5 bases for V and 5 bases for J; bases not matched to a gene: 12. The CDR3 DNA reads as TGTGCCAGCAGTAACCCGAAGACAGGGGGCTTGGACAATGAGCAGTTCTTC. Protein: CASSNPKTGGLDNEQFF.

V gene TRBV6-5 combines with J gene TRBJ1-5; TRBD1 matches at 7 bases. The CDR3 runs 14 residues. Germline assignment: CDR1 MNHEY and CDR2 SVGAGI. V shed 8 bases, J shed 2 bases, and the junction held 6 bases outside the gene matches. CDR3 DNA sequence: TGTGCCAGCCCGACAGGGACGGGCAATCAGCCCCAGCATTTT. Its translation: CASPTGTGNQPQHF.

The chain has TRBV10-3 and TRBJ1-4, with D tentatively TRBD1 (6 bases). Germline V CDR1 and CDR2: ENHRY, SYGVKD. Trimming took off 10 bases at V and 3 bases at J, with 12 bases between the two ends. This CDR3 is 13 amino acids long. CDR3 coding DNA: TGTGCCACACGGGACACAGCTAATGAAAAACTGTTTTTT. Translation gives CATRDTANEKLFF.

This clone was seen a few times. The CDR3 loop reads CASSYAGARNQPQHF. The CDR3 nucleotides read TGTGCCAGCAGTTACGCAGGGGCTCGTAATCAGCCCCAGCATTTT. The chain is built from TRBV6-2 or TRBV6-3 and TRBJ1-5; maybe TRBD1 (6 bases). Germline values: CDR1 MNHEY, CDR2 SVGEGT. Trimming removed 2 bases from V and 4 bases from J, with 12 bases in between. There are 15 residues in the CDR3.

This clone was seen just once. The CDR3 sequence is CASSAGLAGVIGELFF. In nucleotides, the CDR3 is TGCGCCAGCAGCGCGGGACTAGCGGGAGTAATCGGGGAGCTGTTTTTT. V and J are TRBV5-1 and TRBJ2-2; 14 bases map to TRBD2. This CDR3 spans 16 amino acids. J lost 7 bases, V lost 4 bases, and 6 bases had no gene match. In germline, CDR1 is SGHRS, CDR2 YFSETQ. The whole variable domain, remainder taken from reference TRBV5-1 and TRBJ2-2, is KAGVTQTPRYLIKTRGQQVTLSCSPISGHRSVSWYQQTPGQGLQFLFEYFSETQRNKGNFPGRFSGRQFSNSRSEMNVSTLELGDSALYLCASSAGLAGVIGELFFGEGSRLTVL.

The DNA of the CDR3 is TGTGCCAGTAAACAGGGTTTCAATCAGCCCCAGCATTTT. Translated, it gives CASKQGFNQPQHF. The chain recombines TRBV19 with TRBJ1-5, with a tentative D call TRBD1 (6 bases). CDR1 and CDR2 (germline): LNHDA, SQIVND (reference sequence). The CDR3 covers 13 residues. V lost 7 bases to trimming and J lost 3 bases, with 10 bases between them.

J is TRBJ2-5 and V is TRBV10-2; a weak D match, TRBD2 (5 bases). CDR1 and CDR2 from the germline V gene are WSHSY and SAAADI. V was pared by 6 bases and J by 4 bases, with 9 bases between. The length of the CDR3 is 12 residues. CDR3 amino acids: CASSLAGETQYF. CDR3 in DNA: TGCGCCAGCAGCCTAGCAGGAGAGACCCAGTACTTC.

This chain uses TRBV9 with TRBJ2-5; 9 bases agree with TRBD1. Germline values: CDR1 SGDLS, CDR2 YYNGEE. Losses at the gene ends were 3 bases for V and 5 bases for J; bases not matched to a gene: 8. This CDR3 region has 15 residues. The CDR3 sequence is CASSAWTGEGETQYF. CDR3 DNA sequence: TGTGCCAGCAGCGCCTGGACAGGGGAAGGGGAGACCCAGTACTTC.

The chain's CDR3 is CASSYQTGSPDYEQYF. In DNA, the CDR3 is TGTGCCAGCAGCTATCAAACAGGGTCCCCAGACTACGAGCAGTACTTC. This chain connects TRBV7-9 to TRBJ2-7, with D maybe TRBD1 (6 bases). CDR1 SEHNR and CDR2 FQNEAQ come from the germline V gene (reference sequence). V lost 4 bases and J 3 bases, leaving 19 bases between the germline ends. The CDR3 totals 16 residues.